Each of the 4 T cell receptor beta chains below was sequenced from the same sample in a study of cytomegalovirus exposure and HLA in healthy donors. PCR employed 60 Vbeta and 13 Jbeta primers. The method was immunoSEQ multiplex PCR; TCRdb's version includes in-frame clones alone and lacks a portion of them. The sample has about 140,000 clones, approximately 73% seen once; the top ten hold 1.3%. Sequencing input: PBMCs. These receptor sequences come from a woman between 40 and 55 years old in good health and CMV-seronegative.

The chain joins TRBV5-1 to TRBJ1-1, with D unclear. V was shortened by 1 base and J by 1 base, with 8 bases between the two germline ends. The length of the CDR3 is 14 residues. Germline CDR1 reads SGHRS; CDR2 reads YFSETQ. The CDR3 sequence is CASSLQHPNTEAFF. DNA for the CDR3: TGCGCCAGCAGCTTGCAACACCCGAACACTGAAGCTTTCTTT.

The chain combines TRBV28 with TRBJ1-6; D is perhaps TRBD1 (5 bases). CDR1 MDHEN and CDR2 SYDVKM come from the germline V gene. V lost 6 bases and J 6 bases, leaving 18 bases between the germline ends. This CDR3 region has 16 residues. CDR3 sequence: CASSPAGNRINSPLHF. The CDR3 nucleotides read TGTGCCAGCAGCCCAGCAGGGAACCGGATTAATTCACCCCTCCACTTT.

The genes are TRBV9 and TRBJ1-6; D uncertain. The CDR3 sequence is 15 residues long. V lost 6 bases, J lost 7 bases, and 17 bases lay in between. Germline CDR1 and CDR2: SGDLS and YYNGEE. CDR3 sequence (DNA): TGTGCCAGCAATTCTGGAGGAGGCGGGAATTCACCCCTCCACTTT. This encodes CASNSGGGGNSPLHF.

This clone was detected many times. This chain joins TRBV5-1 and TRBJ1-5, with TRBD1 identical over 7 bases. V was pared by 2 bases and J by 5 bases, with 10 bases of the junction left unmatched. This CDR3 is built from 16 residues. The V gene's germline CDR1 is SGHRS and CDR2 YFSETQ. The CDR3 protein is CASSFGEGATDQPQHF. The CDR3 nucleotides read TGCGCCAGCAGCTTTGGTGAGGGGGCAACTGATCAGCCCCAGCATTTT.